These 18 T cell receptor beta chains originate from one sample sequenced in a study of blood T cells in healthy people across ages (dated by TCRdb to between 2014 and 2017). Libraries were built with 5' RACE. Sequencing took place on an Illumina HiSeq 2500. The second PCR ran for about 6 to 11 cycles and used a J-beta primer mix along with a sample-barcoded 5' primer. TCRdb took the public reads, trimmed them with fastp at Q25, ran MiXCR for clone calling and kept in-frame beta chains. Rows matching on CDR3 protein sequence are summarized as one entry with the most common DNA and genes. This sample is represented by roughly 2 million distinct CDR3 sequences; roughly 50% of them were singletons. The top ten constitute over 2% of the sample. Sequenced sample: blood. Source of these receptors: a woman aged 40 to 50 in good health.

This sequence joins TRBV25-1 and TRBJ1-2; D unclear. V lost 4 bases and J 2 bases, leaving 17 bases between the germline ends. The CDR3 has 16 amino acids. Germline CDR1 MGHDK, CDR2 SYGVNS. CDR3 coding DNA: TGTGCCAGCAGTGGAGCCCCGGATGGGGTGAACTATGGCTACACCTTC. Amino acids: CASSGAPDGVNYGYTF.

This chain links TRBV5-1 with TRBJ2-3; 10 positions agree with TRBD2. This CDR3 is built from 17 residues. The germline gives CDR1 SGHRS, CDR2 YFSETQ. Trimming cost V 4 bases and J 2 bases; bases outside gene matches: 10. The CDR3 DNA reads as TGCGCCAGCAGCCTCGAACTAGCGGGGTCGTACACAGATACGCAGTATTTT. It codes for CASSLELAGSYTDTQYF.

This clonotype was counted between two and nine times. The CDR3 coding sequence is TGTGCCAGCAGTGAAGGGGAGGTGGAGGACAGGGTGTATTTT. Translation gives CASSEGEVEDRVYF. This chain uses TRBV25-1 with TRBJ2-3, with 8 bases identical to TRBD1. V lost 2 bases to trimming and J lost 14 bases; unmatched junction nucleotides: 12. Germline V gene lookup returns CDR1 MGHDK and CDR2 SYGVNS. This CDR3 region has 14 residues.

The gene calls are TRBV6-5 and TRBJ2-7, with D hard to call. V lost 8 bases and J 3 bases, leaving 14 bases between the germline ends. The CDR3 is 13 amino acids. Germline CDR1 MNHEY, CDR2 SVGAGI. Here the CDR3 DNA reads TGTGCCAGCCAGACAATTGCGAGCTACGAGCAGTACTTC. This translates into CASQTIASYEQYF.

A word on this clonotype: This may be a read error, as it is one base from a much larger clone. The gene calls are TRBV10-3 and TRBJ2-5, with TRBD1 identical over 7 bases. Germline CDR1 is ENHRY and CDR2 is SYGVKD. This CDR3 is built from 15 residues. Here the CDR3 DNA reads TGTGCCACCAGTGGGGACAGTAAATATGAAGAGACCCAGTACTTC. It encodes CATSGDSKYEETQYF.

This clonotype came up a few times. In nucleotides, the CDR3 is TGCAGCGTTGAGGAATCCAGGGGGGGCGGCTACACCTTC. As protein: CSVEESRGGGYTF. This sequence joins TRBV29-1 and TRBJ1-2; TRBD1 agrees at 7 bases. The V and J ends lost 3 bases and 8 bases, in that order; junction bases with no gene match: 9. The CDR3 spans 13 residues. Germline V gene sequence: CDR1 SQVTM, CDR2 ANQGSEA. The entire variable domain, with the rest obtained from reference TRBV29-1 and TRBJ1-2, is as follows: SAVISQKPSRDICQRGTSLTIQCQVDSQVTMMFWYRQQPGQSLTLIATANQGSEATYESGFVIDKFPISRPNLTFSTLTVSNMSPEDSSIYLCSVEESRGGGYTFGSGTRLTVV.

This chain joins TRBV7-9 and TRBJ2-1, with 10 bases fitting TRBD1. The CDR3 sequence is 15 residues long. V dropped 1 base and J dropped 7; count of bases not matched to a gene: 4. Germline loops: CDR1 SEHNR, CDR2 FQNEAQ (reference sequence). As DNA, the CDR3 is TGTGCCAGCAGCTTAGAAGGGACAGGGGATAATGAGCAGTTCTTC. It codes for CASSLEGTGDNEQFF.

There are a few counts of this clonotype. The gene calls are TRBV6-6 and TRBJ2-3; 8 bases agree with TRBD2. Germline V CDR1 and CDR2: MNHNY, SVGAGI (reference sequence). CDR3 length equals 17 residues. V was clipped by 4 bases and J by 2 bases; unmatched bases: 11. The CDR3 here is CASSSRSGGDSTDTQYF. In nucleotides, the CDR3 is TGTGCCAGCAGTTCCCGGAGCGGGGGAGACTCCACAGATACGCAGTATTTT.

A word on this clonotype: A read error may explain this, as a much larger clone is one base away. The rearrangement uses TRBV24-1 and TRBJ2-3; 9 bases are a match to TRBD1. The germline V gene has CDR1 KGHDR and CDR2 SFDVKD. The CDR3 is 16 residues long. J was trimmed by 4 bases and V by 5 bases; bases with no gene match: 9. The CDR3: CATSAWTGASADTQYF. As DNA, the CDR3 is TGTGCCACCAGTGCGTGGACAGGGGCTAGCGCAGATACGCAGTATTTT.

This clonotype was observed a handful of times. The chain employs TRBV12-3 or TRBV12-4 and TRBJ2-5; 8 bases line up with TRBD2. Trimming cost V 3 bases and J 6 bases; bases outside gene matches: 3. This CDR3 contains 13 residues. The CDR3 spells CASSFSGGQTQYF. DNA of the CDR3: TGTGCCAGCAGTTTCTCGGGGGGGCAGACCCAGTACTTC.

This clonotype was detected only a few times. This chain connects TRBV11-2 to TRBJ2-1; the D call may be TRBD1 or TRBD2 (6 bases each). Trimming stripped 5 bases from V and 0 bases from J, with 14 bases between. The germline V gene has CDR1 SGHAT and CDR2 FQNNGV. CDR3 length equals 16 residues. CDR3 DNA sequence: TGTGCCAGCAGCGGCGAGGGGGGCAGCTCCTACAATGAGCAGTTCTTC. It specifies CASSGEGGSSYNEQFF.

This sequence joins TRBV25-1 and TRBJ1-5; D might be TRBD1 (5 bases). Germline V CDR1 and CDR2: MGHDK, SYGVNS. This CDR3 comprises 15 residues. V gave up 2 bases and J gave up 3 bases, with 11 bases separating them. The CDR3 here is CASSEQGPLNQPQHF. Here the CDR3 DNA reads TGTGCCAGCAGTGAACAGGGTCCACTCAATCAGCCCCAGCATTTT.

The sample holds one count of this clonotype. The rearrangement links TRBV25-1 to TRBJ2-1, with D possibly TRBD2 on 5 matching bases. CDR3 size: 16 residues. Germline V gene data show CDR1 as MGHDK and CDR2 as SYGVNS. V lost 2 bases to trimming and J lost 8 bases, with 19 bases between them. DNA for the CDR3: TGTGCCAGCAGTGAACCAACGGGGAGACTGCGAGATGAGCAGTTCTTC. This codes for CASSEPTGRLRDEQFF.

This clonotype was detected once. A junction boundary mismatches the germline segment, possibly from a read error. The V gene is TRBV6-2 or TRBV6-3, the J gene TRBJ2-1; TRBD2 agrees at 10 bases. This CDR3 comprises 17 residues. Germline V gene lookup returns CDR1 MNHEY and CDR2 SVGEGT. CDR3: CASSYSPSGGLYNEQFF. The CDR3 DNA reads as TGCGCCAGCAGTTACTCTCCTAGCGGGGGACTCTACAATGAGCAGTTCTTC.

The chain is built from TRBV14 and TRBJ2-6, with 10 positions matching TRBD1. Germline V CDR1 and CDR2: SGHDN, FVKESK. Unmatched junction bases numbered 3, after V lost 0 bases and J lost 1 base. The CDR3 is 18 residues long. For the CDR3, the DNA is TGTGCCAGCAGCCAAGATCCGGGACAGGGGTCTGGGGCCAACGTCCTGACTTTC. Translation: CASSQDPGQGSGANVLTF.

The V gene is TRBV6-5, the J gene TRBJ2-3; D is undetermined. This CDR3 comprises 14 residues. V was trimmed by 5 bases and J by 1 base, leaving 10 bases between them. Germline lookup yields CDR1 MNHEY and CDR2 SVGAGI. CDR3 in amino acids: CASSPSIRTDTQYF. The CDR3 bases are TGTGCCAGCAGTCCCAGTATCCGCACAGATACGCAGTATTTT.

The CDR3 DNA reads as TGCGCCAGCAGCTTACTAGTTACAGGGGCCTCCGGGACCCAGTACTTC. Its translation: CASSLLVTGASGTQYF. V and J are TRBV4-3 and TRBJ2-5, with TRBD1 matching 7 bases. This CDR3 has 16 residues. J was trimmed by 7 bases and V by 5 bases; bases with no gene match: 16. CDR1 and CDR2 from the germline V gene are LGHNA and YSLEER.

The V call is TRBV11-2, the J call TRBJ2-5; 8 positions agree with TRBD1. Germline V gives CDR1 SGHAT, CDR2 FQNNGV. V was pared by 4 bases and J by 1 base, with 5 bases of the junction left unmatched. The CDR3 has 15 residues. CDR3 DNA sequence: TGTGCCAGCAGCTCGGGACAGGCGTTCCAAGAGACCCAGTACTTC. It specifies CASSSGQAFQETQYF. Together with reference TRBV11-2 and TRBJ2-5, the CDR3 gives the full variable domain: EAGVAQSPRYKIIEKRQSVAFWCNPISGHATLYWYQQILGQGPKLLIQFQNNGVVDDSQLPKDRFSAERLKGVDSTLKIQPAKLEDSAVYLCASSSGQAFQETQYFGPGTRLLVL.